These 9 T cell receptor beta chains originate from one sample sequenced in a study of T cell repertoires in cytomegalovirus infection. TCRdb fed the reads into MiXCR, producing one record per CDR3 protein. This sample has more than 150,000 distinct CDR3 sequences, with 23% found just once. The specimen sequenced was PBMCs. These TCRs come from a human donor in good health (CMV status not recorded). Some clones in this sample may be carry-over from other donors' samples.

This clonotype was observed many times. CDR3 amino acids: CASSLVGLVEQYF. The CDR3 DNA follows: TGCGCCAGCAGCTTGGTCGGACTTGTCGAGCAGTACTTC. The V and J genes are TRBV5-1 and TRBJ2-7, with D possibly being TRBD2 (5 bases). V lost 0 bases and J lost 6, with 10 bases in between. The CDR3 extends over 13 amino acids. CDR1 and CDR2 (germline): SGHRS, YFSETQ.

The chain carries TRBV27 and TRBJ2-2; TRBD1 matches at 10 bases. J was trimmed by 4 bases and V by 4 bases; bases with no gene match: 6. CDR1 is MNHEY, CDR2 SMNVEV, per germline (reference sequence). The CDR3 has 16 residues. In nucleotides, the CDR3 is TGTGCCAGCAGTTCCGGGACAGGGGTTTTCACCGGGGAGCTGTTTTTT. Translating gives CASSSGTGVFTGELFF.

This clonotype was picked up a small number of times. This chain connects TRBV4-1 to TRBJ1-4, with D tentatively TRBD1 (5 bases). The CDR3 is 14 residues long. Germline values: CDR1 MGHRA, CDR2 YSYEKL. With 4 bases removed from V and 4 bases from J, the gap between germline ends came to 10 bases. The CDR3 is CASSPTALNEKLFF. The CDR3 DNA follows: TGCGCCAGCAGCCCGACAGCCCTTAATGAAAAACTGTTTTTT.

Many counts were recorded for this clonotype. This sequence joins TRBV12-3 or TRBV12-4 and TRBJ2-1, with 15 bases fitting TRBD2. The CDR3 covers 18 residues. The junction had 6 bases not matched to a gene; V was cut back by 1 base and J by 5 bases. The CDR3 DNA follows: TGTGCCAGCAGTTTAGTGCTGGGACTAGCGGGAGGTAACAATGAGCAGTTCTTC. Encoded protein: CASSLVLGLAGGNNEQFF.

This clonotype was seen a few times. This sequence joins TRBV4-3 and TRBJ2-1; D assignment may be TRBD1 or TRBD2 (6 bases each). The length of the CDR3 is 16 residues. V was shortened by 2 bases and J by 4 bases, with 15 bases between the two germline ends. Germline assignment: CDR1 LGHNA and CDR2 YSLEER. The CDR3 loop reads CASSQTVGAGYNEQFF. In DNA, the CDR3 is TGCGCCAGCAGCCAAACCGTGGGGGCGGGGTACAATGAGCAGTTCTTC.

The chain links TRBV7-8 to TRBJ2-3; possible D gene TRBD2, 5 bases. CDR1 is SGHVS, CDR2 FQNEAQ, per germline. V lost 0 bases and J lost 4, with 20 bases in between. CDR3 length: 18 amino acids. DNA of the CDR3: TGTGCCAGCAGCTTAGCGTTGGGAGTGAAGCTCGGGGCAGATACGCAGTATTTT. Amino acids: CASSLALGVKLGADTQYF.

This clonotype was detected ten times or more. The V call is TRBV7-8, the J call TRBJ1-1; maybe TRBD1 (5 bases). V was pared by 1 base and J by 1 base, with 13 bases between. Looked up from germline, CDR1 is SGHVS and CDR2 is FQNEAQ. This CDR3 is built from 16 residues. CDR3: CASSLGSGGPNTEAFF. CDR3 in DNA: TGTGCCAGCAGCTTAGGGTCCGGGGGACCGAACACTGAAGCTTTCTTT.

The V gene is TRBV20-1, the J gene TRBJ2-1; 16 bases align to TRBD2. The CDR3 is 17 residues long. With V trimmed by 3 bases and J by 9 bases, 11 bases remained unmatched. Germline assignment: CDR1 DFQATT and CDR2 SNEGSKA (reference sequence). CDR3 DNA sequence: TGCAGTGCTAGCGCTAAGGGACTAGCGGGGGGGCAGGGTGAGCAGTTCTTC. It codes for CSASAKGLAGGQGEQFF.

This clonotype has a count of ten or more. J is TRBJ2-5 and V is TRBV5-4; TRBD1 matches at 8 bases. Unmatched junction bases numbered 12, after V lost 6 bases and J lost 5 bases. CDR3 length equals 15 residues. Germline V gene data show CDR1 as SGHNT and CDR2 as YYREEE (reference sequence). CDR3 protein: CASNAKQGARETQYF. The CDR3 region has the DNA TGTGCCAGCAACGCAAAGCAGGGGGCGAGGGAGACCCAGTACTTC.